This note documents a single T cell receptor beta chain sequence. Germline V gene sequence: CDR1 LGHNA, CDR2 YNFKEQ. The V gene end was trimmed by 0 bases and the J gene end by 4 bases; junction bases not matched to a gene: 7. This CDR3 is built from 16 residues. These data originate in a study of blood T cells in healthy people across ages. Together with a sample-barcoded 5' primer, a J-beta primer mix was included in a second PCR lasting about 7 to 11 cycles. TCRdb fed the 5' RACE reads into MiXCR, producing one record per CDR3 protein. The table has around 850,000 distinct CDR3 sequences, 35% to 40% seen once.

Sequencing was performed on blood. V and J are TRBV4-2 and TRBJ2-7; 9 bases line up with TRBD2. The clonotype comes from a man aged 18 to 30 in good health. The CDR3 DNA follows: TGTGCCAGCAGCCAAGATTGGGCTAGCGGGGTTTACGAGCAGTACTTC. Residues: CASSQDWASGVYEQYF.